The entry that follows covers one T cell receptor (beta chain) sequence. Its cognate antigen is unknown. V lost 4 bases and J lost 0; bases outside the gene matches: 8. Per the germline V gene, CDR1 is MGHDK and CDR2 is SYGVNS. This CDR3 contains 16 residues. This sample was taken from a study of cytomegalovirus exposure and HLA in healthy donors. Study-wide findings and caveats: Subsequent analysis showed first-cohort TCR clusters tending to co-occur in more than 90 validation repertoires.

Assay used: immunoSEQ multiplex PCR; TCRdb lists only in-frame clones, some missing. Of some 250,000 clones listed, 75% to 90% are singletons. This clonotype was sampled from a woman aged 25 to 39 in good health and CMV-seropositive. The sample comprised PBMCs. The chain recombines TRBV25-1 with TRBJ1-1, with 7 bases matching TRBD1. The CDR3 region is CASSGSQGKMNTEAFF. CDR3 coding DNA: TGTGCCAGCAGTGGTTCACAGGGGAAGATGAACACTGAAGCTTTCTTT. Drawing the rest from reference TRBV25-1 and TRBJ1-1, the complete variable domain is EADIYQTPRYLVIGTGKKITLECSQTMGHDKMYWYQQDPGMELHLIHYSYGVNSTEKGDLSSESTVSRIRTEHFPLTLESARPSHTSQYLCASSGSQGKMNTEAFFGQGTRLTVV.